This TCR beta chain is from a study of human T cells and chemical hapten exposure. One entry per CDR3 protein results from TCRdb running MiXCR on the 5' RACE reads. The table lists approximately 80,000 distinct CDR3 sequences, about 16% of them singletons. From whole blood left unfractionated, total RNA was extracted. The length of the CDR3 is 13 residues. Germline V gene data show CDR1 as SGHRS and CDR2 as YFSETQ. V lost 4 bases and J 4 bases, leaving 11 bases between the germline ends. This clonotype was obtained from a female donor in good health. The chain has TRBV5-1 and TRBJ2-5, with D perhaps given as TRBD1 or TRBD2 (5 bases each). CDR3 sequence reads: CASSTGGGETQYF. In nucleotides, the CDR3 is TGCGCCAGCAGCACAGGAGGAGGAGAGACCCAGTACTTC.